This T cell receptor (beta chain) is from a study of T-cell memory formation after mild COVID-19. General study findings and limits: Memory from before infection featured some responding clones, which suggests cross-reactive memory joined. Contracting clones localized mainly to CM and EM when CD4+ and mainly to EMRA when CD8+.

TCRdb reanalysed the 5' RACE reads using MiXCR and keeps one entry per CDR3 protein. The sample contains about 170,000 distinct CDR3 sequences, over 10% of which appear only once. As concerns this clonotype: Its antigen remains unidentified.

The sequenced material came from PBMCs or a T cell subset sorted from them (not recorded which). This clonotype was obtained from a man aged 18 to 30 who had mild COVID-19 (a few samples of this study predate the infection). Cell type and time point are not known.

Here the CDR3 DNA reads TGTGCCAGCAGCTTGAGGGTAGCGGGGGGCACAGATACGCAGTATTTT. The encoded protein is CASSLRVAGGTDTQYF. The chain carries TRBV5-6 and TRBJ2-3; 9 bases agree with TRBD2. Germline CDR1 reads SGHDT; CDR2 reads YYEEEE. This CDR3 spans 16 amino acids. The V and J ends lost 1 base and 1 base, in that order; junction bases with no gene match: 4.